This T cell receptor (beta chain) comes out of a study of blood T cell repertoires in COVID-19. Study-level information: T cells, B-cell-depleted T cells, or PBMCs provided the cDNA or gDNA that served as material.

Germline V CDR1 and CDR2: GTSNPN, SVGIG (reference sequence). The CDR3 is made up of 14 amino acids. V shed 0 bases and J 10 bases; nucleotides not matched to a gene: 9. This table comes from immunoSEQ multiplex PCR, and its TCRdb copy is limited to in-frame clones, with some not included. The table records 150,000 to 200,000 clones, 70% to 85% of them present only once. The clonotype was recovered from a human donor with acute or convalescent COVID-19. The donor label of this sample is uncertain. The specimen sequenced was peripheral blood. J is TRBJ1-1 and V is TRBV30, with 9 bases that match TRBD1. The CDR3 region has the DNA TGTGCCTGGAGTGTACCCCCGGGACAGGGAAGAGCTTTCTTT. It is translated as CAWSVPPGQGRAFF.